This T cell receptor beta chain is from a study of beta chain features in type 1 diabetes. Background on the study: Patient and healthy donor groups were alike in age, gender and cell yields. Regarding the study as a whole: Compared to healthy donors, patients appeared to have naive, central memory and Treg TCRB repertoires that were more alike.

CDR1 and CDR2 (germline): MDHEN, SYDVKM. The CDR3 is 16 residues long. The ends lost 3 bases at V and 4 bases at J; junction bases unmatched: 8. The sequenced template was cDNA made from the entire isolated RNA. Profiled with immunoSEQ multiplex PCR; TCRdb holds only in-frame clones, not every one. The sample contains 35,000 to 45,000 clones, 55% to 70% of which appear only once. Naive, central memory, regulatory and stem cell-like memory cells within the CD4+ compartment were sorted using CD45RO/CCR7/CD25/CD127/CD95/CD27. All of the sorted populations showed purity greater than 98%. To note about this clone: Its specificity is not known.

This TCR was sampled from a woman aged 25 to 39 in good health. The chain carries TRBV28 and TRBJ2-5, with 10 bases that match TRBD2. Sample: Tregs from blood. For the CDR3, the DNA is TGTGCCAGCAGTTTGTCACCGGGACTAGCGATAGAGACCCAGTACTTC. It is translated as CASSLSPGLAIETQYF.